This passage covers 2 T cell receptor beta chains from one sample sequenced in a study of technical replicates of blood from a handful of donors listed by TCRdb under 2017. Libraries came from the immunoSEQ multiplex PCR assay. This is the immuneACCESS table as TCRdb keeps it, with only in-frame sequences that have V and J called. A part of the clones is gone; compared with another copy, unresolved V genes explain less than half, and the rest is unexplained. The sample has tens of thousands of clones on record, 90% to 95% of them singletons. Together, the top ten hold about 0.36% of the sample. The sequenced sample was T cells isolated from PBMCs. Source of these receptors: a human donor in good health. Some clones in this sample may be carry-over from other donors' samples.

The V and J genes are TRBV6-6 and TRBJ2-7; D may be TRBD2 (6 bases). Trimming removed 2 bases from V and 7 bases from J, with 18 bases in between. This CDR3 spans 15 amino acids. Germline V gene sequence: CDR1 MNHNY, CDR2 SVGAGI (reference sequence). Here the CDR3 reads CASSYAPGLMVEQYF. The CDR3 coding sequence is TGTGCCAGCAGTTACGCCCCGGGACTCATGGTAGAGCAGTACTTC.

The V gene is TRBV5-4, the J gene TRBJ2-5, with 9 positions matching TRBD1. The ends lost 4 bases at V and 4 bases at J; junction bases unmatched: 8. The CDR3 consists of 15 residues. Germline V gives CDR1 SGHNT, CDR2 YYREEE (reference sequence). CDR3 DNA sequence: TGTGCCAGCAGCGTACCGGGACAGGGTGGAGAGACCCAGTACTTC. Translating gives CASSVPGQGGETQYF. Variable domain in full (rest from reference TRBV5-4 and TRBJ2-5): ETGVTQSPTHLIKTRGQQVTLRCSSQSGHNTVSWYQQALGQGPQFIFQYYREEENGRGNFPPRFSGLQFPNYSSELNVNALELDDSALYLCASSVPGQGGETQYFGPGTRLLVL.